The clone carrying this T cell receptor (beta chain) occurred once. Its antigen is still unknown. The data are from a study of beta chain features in type 1 diabetes. Findings of the study overall: Shortening that was moderate but significant affected the TCRB CDR3s of Type 1 diabetes patients in all four CD4+ subsets.

Expressed TCRB transcripts got sequenced, as all isolated RNA was reverse transcribed. Libraries were prepared by immunoSEQ multiplex PCR; TCRdb keeps only in-frame clonotypes and omits some of them. The sample lists around 340,000 clones; roughly a tenth were seen once. Sorting produced populations that all topped 95% purity. The CDR3 runs 15 residues. The V gene's germline CDR1 is KGHSH and CDR2 LQKENI. V shed 6 bases, J shed 3 bases, and the junction held 7 bases outside the gene matches. This clonotype originated in a man aged 25 to 45 with type 1 diabetes. The V call is TRBV18, the J call TRBJ2-7, with 11 bases matching TRBD1. The material sequenced was central memory CD4+ T cells from blood. The CDR3 spells CASSGAGTGGYEQYF. The CDR3 region has the DNA TGTGCCAGCTCGGGTGCCGGGACAGGGGGCTACGAGCAGTACTTC.